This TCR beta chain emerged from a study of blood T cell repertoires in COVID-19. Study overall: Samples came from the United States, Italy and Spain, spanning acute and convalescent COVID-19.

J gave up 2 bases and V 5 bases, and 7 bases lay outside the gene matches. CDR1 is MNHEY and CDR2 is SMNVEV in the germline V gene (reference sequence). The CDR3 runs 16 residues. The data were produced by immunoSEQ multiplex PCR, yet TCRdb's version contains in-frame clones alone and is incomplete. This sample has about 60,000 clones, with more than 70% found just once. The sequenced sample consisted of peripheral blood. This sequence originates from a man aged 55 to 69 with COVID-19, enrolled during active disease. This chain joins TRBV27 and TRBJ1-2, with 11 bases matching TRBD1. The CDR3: CASSMTRDRGNYGYTF. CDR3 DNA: TGTGCCAGCAGTATGACGAGGGACAGGGGGAACTATGGCTACACCTTC.